This TCR beta chain was found in a study of blood T cell repertoires in COVID-19. Profiled with immunoSEQ multiplex PCR; TCRdb holds only in-frame clones, not every one. The data contain 230,000 or so clones, more than 65% of them singletons. The V gene's germline CDR1 is LNHDA and CDR2 SQIVND (reference sequence). The CDR3 runs 15 residues. After removal of 3 bases from V and 4 bases from J, the junction contained 6 bases not matched to a gene. Sequencing was performed on peripheral blood. The clonotype comes from a man aged 50-60 years with active or convalescent COVID-19. The chain has TRBV19 and TRBJ2-3, with TRBD1 matching 8 bases. CDR3 nucleotides: TGTGCCAGTAGTATCAGGACAGGGAGCTCAGATACGCAGTATTTT. Encoded protein: CASSIRTGSSDTQYF.